This T cell receptor beta chain was sequenced during a study of cytotoxic CD8 clonotypes in ibrutinib-treated CLL (dated by TCRdb to the early 2020s). Turning to the overall study: In this cohort, some 16 patients were treatment-naive and under 13 were relapsed/refractory, while under 18 had unmutated IGHV. Responses were partial in 24 patients and complete in 2; after median approximately 69 months follow-up, around 14 stayed in remission and some twelve progressed. Response samples were obtained after a median of approximately twelve months of treatment, with a range of roughly 6 to 40 months. Samples averaged 255,043 productive templates and 94,082 productive rearrangements. Of the roughly 81 people in the trial, approximately 26 had longitudinal samples available. Cryopreserved peripheral blood mononuclear cells were obtained before treatment, at response, and at either sustained remission or disease progression. Patients were still on ibrutinib when every remission and progressive disease sample was collected.

In the germline V gene, CDR1 corresponds to MGHRA and CDR2 to YSYEKL. V drops 0 bases and J drops 4 bases, leaving 14 bases in between. Its CDR3 holds 16 amino acids, cysteine through phenylalanine. Only CDR3 DNA is held: 48 bases, read in frame from base 1. Study-level results and caveats: Sustained-remission and progressing patients did not have matched sampling times, and lymph node repertoires were not examined. At baseline, clonality was higher than in age-matched healthy donors and showed a strong correlation with circulating CD8+ T-cell counts. Public clonotypes were rare and either shrank or stayed stable during treatment, and the rise in clonality at ibrutinib response reflected expansion of private clonotypes. Clonality rose at ibrutinib response, remained stable during sustained remission, and dropped back toward baseline at progression.

The goal of deep resolution MiSeq sequencing was a depth between 1 in 1 million and 1 in 200,000 T cells, and coverage averaged 10x per clonotype. The immunoSEQ hsTCRB Kit was used to generate TCR beta libraries. Turning to the authors' computational methods: The data were analyzed with ImmunoSEQ Analyzer and ImmunoSEQ Data Assistant, and V, D and J gene assignments followed IMGT definitions. Clonality was computed as one minus normalized Shannon entropy of productive rearrangement frequencies, ranging from 0 to 1. Public clonotype analysis was restricted to overrepresented clonotypes comprising at least 0.05% of each patient's repertoire. Repertoires from approximately 13 age-matched healthy donors in immuneACCESS were used as clonality controls. TCRdb retrieved this table from immuneACCESS and kept in-frame rearrangements only. Not all clones are present; in checked studies, unresolved V genes account for under half, and no reason is known for the remainder. V and J calls and clone size are as listed in that table; D and trimming were resolved from the DNA. In this sample the table shows roughly 160,000 clones, approximately 80% of which occur a single time. Clones ranked in the top ten supply roughly 4.5% of the sample.

With regard to this clone: It lacks a known antigen. No qualities accompany the bases; no much larger clone lies one base away.

The time point label for this specimen denotes: approximately 25 months on ibrutinib. For TCR beta library preparation, 1.5 to 2 micrograms of genomic DNA were extracted from the cryopreserved PBMCs. High-throughput TCR beta sequencing was performed on longitudinal blood samples from CLL patients receiving ibrutinib monotherapy. Patients were enrolled in a phase 2 open-label single-center ibrutinib monotherapy trial. The clonotype comes from a human donor with chronic lymphocytic leukemia. This specimen consisted of PBMCs, obtained after 24 months of ibrutinib treatment. The rearranged chain carries TRBV4-1 and TRBJ2-3, with a weak D call of TRBD2 (7 bases match). The CDR3 amino acid sequence is: CASSQDPGGQSDTQYF. The DNA sequence is TGCGCCAGCAGCCAAGATCCCGGGGGGCAGTCAGATACGCAGTATTTT.